One sample yielded the 8 T cell receptor beta chains listed below, sequenced in a study of blood T cell repertoires in COVID-19. Only in-frame clones appear in the TCRdb table, and some are missing; sequencing was by immunoSEQ multiplex PCR. The table records 150,000 to 200,000 clones, roughly 87% of them present only once. Specimen: PBMCs or T cells enriched from blood (not recorded which). The receptors were gathered from a human donor with acute COVID-19. The donor label of this sample is uncertain.

The chain employs TRBV5-5 and TRBJ2-7; TRBD1 is a possible D gene (6 bases). The CDR3 runs to 16 residues. Per germline, CDR1 SGHKS and CDR2 YYEKEE (reference sequence). V was cut by 3 bases and J by 2 bases, with 18 bases left in between. CDR3 region: CASSSRGQRSPYEQYF. The CDR3 DNA reads TGTGCCAGCAGCTCCCGAGGACAGAGATCACCCTACGAGCAGTACTTC.

This clone was seen once. The V gene is TRBV9, the J gene TRBJ1-1; D is perhaps TRBD1 (5 bases). Per the germline V gene, CDR1 is SGDLS and CDR2 is YYNGEE. The CDR3 spans 15 residues. V was trimmed by 3 bases and J by 5 bases, leaving 17 bases between them. CDR3 protein: CASSALGTGGTEAFF. CDR3 bases: TGTGCCAGCAGCGCCCTCGGGACGGGGGGGACTGAAGCTTTCTTT.

This chain uses TRBV6-2 or TRBV6-3 with TRBJ2-5, with D possibly matching TRBD1 (5 bases). Trimming took 0 bases from V and 4 from J, leaving 18 bases between them. In germline, CDR1 is MNHEY, CDR2 SVGEGT. This CDR3 comprises 17 residues. This CDR3 reads CASSYSPPSTVGETQYF. In nucleotides, the CDR3 is TGTGCCAGCAGTTACTCGCCACCTTCGACAGTTGGAGAGACCCAGTACTTC.

This rearrangement joins TRBV19 to TRBJ2-1, with TRBD1 as a possible D gene (7 bases). The CDR3 extends over 15 amino acids. Trimming left V 5 bases short and J 2 bases short, with 13 bases between. Germline V gene data show CDR1 as LNHDA and CDR2 as SQIVND (reference sequence). The CDR3 loop is CASSPQGEAYNEQFF. As DNA, the CDR3 is TGTGCCAGTAGTCCCCAGGGGGAGGCCTACAATGAGCAGTTCTTC. The full variable domain, its missing parts supplied by reference TRBV19 and TRBJ2-1, is DGGITQSPKYLFRKEGQNVTLSCEQNLNHDAMYWYRQDPGQGLRLIYYSQIVNDFQKGDIAEGYSVSREKKESFPLTVTSAQKNPTAFYLCASSPQGEAYNEQFFGPGTRLTVL.

The rearrangement uses TRBV5-1 and TRBJ1-4; D might be TRBD1 (5 bases). Trimming cost V 2 bases and J 7 bases, with 12 bases left between them. There are 14 residues in the CDR3. Germline V lookup: CDR1 SGHRS, CDR2 YFSETQ. This CDR3 is CASSFGTGGEKLFF. In DNA, the CDR3 is TGCGCCAGCAGCTTCGGGACTGGCGGTGAAAAACTGTTTTTT.

The V and J genes are TRBV7-2 and TRBJ2-1; the match to TRBD2 covers 9 bases. The CDR3 spans 13 residues. Germline CDR1 is SGHTA and CDR2 is FQGNSA. V lost 1 base and J lost 13; bases outside the gene matches: 5. CDR3 loop: CASSLVSGGLQFF. The CDR3 coding sequence is TGTGCCAGCAGCTTAGTTAGCGGGGGCTTACAGTTCTTC.

The chain couples TRBV19 to TRBJ2-3; D possibly corresponds to TRBD2 (6 bases). Trimming cost V 7 bases and J 6 bases, with 17 bases left between them. CDR3 length: 14 residues. Germline loops: CDR1 LNHDA, CDR2 SQIVND (reference sequence). Here the CDR3 reads CASTYGGEVDTQYF. Here the CDR3 DNA reads TGTGCCAGTACCTATGGAGGGGAAGTTGATACGCAGTATTTT.

The count of this clone is one. J is TRBJ1-5 and V is TRBV3-1 (or the pseudogene TRBV3-2); 8 bases match TRBD1. CDR1 is LGHDT and CDR2 is YNNKEL in the germline V gene (reference sequence). CDR3 length equals 15 residues. V dropped 1 base and J dropped 3; count of bases not matched to a gene: 2. CDR3 region: CASSQGQGPNQPQHF. The CDR3 nucleotides read TGTGCCAGCAGCCAAGGACAGGGGCCCAATCAGCCCCAGCATTTT.